The 6 T cell receptor beta chains reported below all come from one sample, sequenced in a study of cytomegalovirus exposure and HLA in healthy donors. Vbeta (60) and Jbeta (13) primers were used in the PCR. Clones were read by immunoSEQ multiplex PCR, and TCRdb kept only the in-frame ones, dropping some. The sample holds under 250,000 clones, 70% to 90% seen once. The sequencing input was PBMCs. The source is a woman aged 60 to 75 in good health and CMV-seropositive.

The V gene is TRBV5-1, the J gene TRBJ2-1; 9 bases align to TRBD1. Germline V gives CDR1 SGHRS, CDR2 YFSETQ. This CDR3 has 16 amino acids. The V gene end was trimmed by 4 bases and the J gene end by 5 bases; junction bases not matched to a gene: 10. CDR3 DNA sequence: TGCGCCAGCAGCCGTCCCGGGACAGGGCCCCACAATGAGCAGTTCTTC. Residues: CASSRPGTGPHNEQFF.

The rearrangement joins TRBV7-9 to TRBJ1-2; unclear D gene. Trimming took 5 bases from V and 3 from J, leaving 13 bases between them. CDR1 and CDR2 (germline): SEHNR, FQNEAQ (reference sequence). CDR3 length: 14 amino acids. Here the CDR3 reads CASSLELNYYGYTF. CDR3 nucleotide sequence: TGTGCCAGCAGCCTCGAGCTGAACTACTATGGCTACACCTTC.

This clone occurred a few times. The chain joins TRBV11-1 to TRBJ2-1, with 8 bases fitting TRBD2. The germline V gene encodes CDR1 SGHAT and CDR2 FQDESV (reference sequence). Germline trimming cut 4 bases from V and 5 bases from J; bases unmatched to any gene: 10. CDR3 length: 16 amino acids. CDR3 sequence reads: CASSYRRTSRNNEQFF. The CDR3 nucleotides are TGTGCCAGCAGCTATCGAAGGACTAGCAGAAACAATGAGCAGTTCTTC.

The J gene is TRBJ2-1, the V gene TRBV15; a possible D gene is TRBD2 (5 bases). Trimming pared 1 base from V and 7 bases from J, leaving 14 bases between. Per germline, CDR1 LNHNV and CDR2 YYDKDF (reference sequence). The CDR3 is made up of 15 amino acids. The CDR3, as DNA: TGTGCCACCAGCAGAGTATTGGACTCCATTAATGAGCAGTTCTTC. Residues: CATSRVLDSINEQFF.

This chain joins TRBV7-9 and TRBJ2-3; TRBD2 matches at 8 bases. J was trimmed by 4 bases and V by 5 bases; bases with no gene match: 11. Germline CDR1 and CDR2: SEHNR and FQNEAQ (reference sequence). This CDR3 is 16 amino acids long. CDR3 sequence reads: CASSNSPGLGADTQYF. The CDR3 region has the DNA TGTGCCAGCAGCAACTCACCGGGACTAGGTGCAGATACGCAGTATTTT.

This chain uses TRBV28 with TRBJ1-3; 10 bases align to TRBD1. The CDR3 spans 18 residues. The V gene's germline CDR1 is MDHEN and CDR2 SYDVKM. Trimming at V came to 1 base and at J to 1 base, leaving 7 bases not matched to a gene. The CDR3 DNA reads as TGTGCCAGCAGTTTATTTGTTGGGACAGGGGTTTCTGGAAACACCATATATTTT. It specifies CASSLFVGTGVSGNTIYF.